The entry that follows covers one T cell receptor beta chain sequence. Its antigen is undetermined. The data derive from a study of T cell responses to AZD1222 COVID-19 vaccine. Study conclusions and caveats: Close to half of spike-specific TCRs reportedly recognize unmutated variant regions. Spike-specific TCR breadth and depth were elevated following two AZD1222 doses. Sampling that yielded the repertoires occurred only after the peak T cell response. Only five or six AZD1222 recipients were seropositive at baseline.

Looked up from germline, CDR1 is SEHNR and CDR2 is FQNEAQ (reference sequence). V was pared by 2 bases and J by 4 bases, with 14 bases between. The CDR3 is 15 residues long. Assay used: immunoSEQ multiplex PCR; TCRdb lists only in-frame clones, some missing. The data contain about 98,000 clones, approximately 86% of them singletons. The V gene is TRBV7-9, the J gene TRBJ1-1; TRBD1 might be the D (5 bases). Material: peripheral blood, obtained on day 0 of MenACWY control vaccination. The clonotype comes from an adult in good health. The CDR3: CASSLFGTGGTEAFF. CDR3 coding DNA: TGTGCCAGCAGCTTATTCGGGACGGGGGGCACTGAAGCTTTCTTT.